The T cell receptor beta chain described here comes from a study of CD8+ T cells in alopecia areata. RNA was extracted and reverse transcribed into cDNA as the sequencing template. Clones were sequenced by immunoSEQ multiplex PCR, and TCRdb holds only the in-frame ones, with some missing. The data show approximately 99,000 clones, about 60% seen once. The source of this sequence is a human donor with alopecia areata. What was sequenced was NKG2D-low CD8+ T cells sorted from blood.

DNA for the CDR3: TGTGCCAGCAGCCTGGATGAGCAGTACTTC. Translation gives CASSLDEQYF. The V gene is TRBV7-8, the J gene TRBJ2-7, with D unresolved. This CDR3 region has 10 residues. The germline V gene has CDR1 SGHVS and CDR2 FQNEAQ. Deletions cut 5 bases from V and 7 bases from J, with 6 bases between.